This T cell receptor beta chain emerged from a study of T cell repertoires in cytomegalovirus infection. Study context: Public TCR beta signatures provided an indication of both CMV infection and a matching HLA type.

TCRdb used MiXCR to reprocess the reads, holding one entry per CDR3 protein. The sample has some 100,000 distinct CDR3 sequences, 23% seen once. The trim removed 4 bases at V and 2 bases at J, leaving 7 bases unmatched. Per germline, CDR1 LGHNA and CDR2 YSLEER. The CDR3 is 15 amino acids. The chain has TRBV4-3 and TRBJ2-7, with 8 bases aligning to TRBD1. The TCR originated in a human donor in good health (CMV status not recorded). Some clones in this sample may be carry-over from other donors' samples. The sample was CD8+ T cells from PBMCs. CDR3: CASSLGQGPTYEQYF. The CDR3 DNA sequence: TGCGCCAGCAGCCTTGGACAGGGACCTACCTACGAGCAGTACTTC.